This T cell receptor (beta chain) came from a study of CD8+ T cells in alopecia areata. Study-wide background: Treated patients received oral tofacitinib, 5 to 10 mg twice daily. Findings and limits, study-wide: Tofacitinib produced a significant decrease in scalp clonality and in expanded CD8+ clones among the top 100. It was observed that many expanded lesional clones persisted in scalp and blood during tofacitinib.

Once RNA had been extracted, it was reverse transcribed into cDNA to act as the sequencing template. The table came from immunoSEQ multiplex PCR; TCRdb's copy has only in-frame clones and leaves some out. The table records 150,000 to 250,000 clones, 58% of them present only once. Treatment of the sample: oral pan-JAK inhibitor, 5-10 mg twice daily. Those with alopecia areata gave lesional scalp punch biopsies and peripheral blood. Notes on this clone: Its target is unknown.

This sample comprised CD4+ T cells sorted from blood, obtained at week 24, from a patient treated with tofacitinib. This receptor was taken from a human donor with alopecia areata.

CDR3 sequence reads: CASSGGQYSSYEQYF. CDR3 in DNA: TGCGCCAGCAGCGGAGGACAGTACTCCTCCTACGAGCAGTACTTC. The chain couples TRBV5-1 to TRBJ2-7; D may be TRBD1 (6 bases). V lost 4 bases and J lost 0, with 14 bases in between. This CDR3 is built from 15 residues. Germline CDR1 reads SGHRS; CDR2 reads YFSETQ.